The 28 T cell receptor beta chains reported below all come from one sample, sequenced in a study of T cells in localized non-small cell lung cancer. Sequenced by immunoSEQ multiplex PCR; TCRdb stores in-frame clones only, minus some. The sample lists approximately 33,000 clones, around 90% occurring once. Here the sequenced sample was peripheral blood, taken before any cancer treatment. The receptors stem from a female donor older than 55 with stage I lung adenocarcinoma.

In nucleotides, the CDR3 is TGTGCCAGCTGCCCTGGGCAGGGTTGGTATGAAAAACTGTTTTTT. Protein sequence: CASCPGQGWYEKLFF. The chain carries TRBV6-6 and TRBJ1-4; a weak D match, TRBD1 (5 bases). The CDR3 is 15 residues long. Germline CDR1 MNHNY, CDR2 SVGAGI (reference sequence). Trimming shortened V by 8 bases and J by 6 bases, and 19 bases separated the two germline ends.

The V gene is TRBV6-6, the J gene TRBJ2-7; 7 nucleotides align to TRBD1. The CDR3 length is 14 residues. V gave up 4 bases and J gave up 4 bases; unmatched junction bases: 7. CDR1 and CDR2 (germline): MNHNY, SVGAGI (reference sequence). This CDR3 is CASSSEGALYEQYF. DNA of the CDR3: TGTGCCAGCAGTTCAGAGGGGGCCCTGTACGAGCAGTACTTC.

The genes are TRBV6-5 and TRBJ1-1; D perhaps matches TRBD1 (5 bases). V lost 6 bases and J 1 base, leaving 15 bases between the germline ends. Germline CDR1 MNHEY, CDR2 SVGAGI. This CDR3 comprises 15 residues. CDR3 nucleotide sequence: TGTGCCAGCAGGCTAAAAGGGGCATCGAACACTGAAGCTTTCTTT. As protein: CASRLKGASNTEAFF.

The chain links TRBV9 to TRBJ2-5; 9 bases line up with TRBD2. Germline CDR1 reads SGDLS; CDR2 reads YYNGEE. After removal of 0 bases from V and 5 bases from J, the junction contained 11 bases not matched to a gene. This CDR3 spans 17 amino acids. Written as DNA, the CDR3 is TGTGCCAGCAGCGTAGCGGTTGGCGGGGGGGTGCGCGAGACCCAGTACTTC. Its translation is CASSVAVGGGVRETQYF.

The V call is TRBV2, the J call TRBJ1-4, with D maybe TRBD1 (5 bases). The CDR3 totals 16 residues. CDR1 and CDR2 from the germline V gene are SNHLY and FYNNEI. V was cut by 0 bases and J by 10 bases, with 18 bases left in between. The CDR3 nucleotides read TGTGCCAGCAGTGAAGCGGGTCGCTCTCGGGGGGGAAAACTGTTTTTT. Amino acid sequence: CASSEAGRSRGGKLFF.

DNA of the CDR3: TGCGCCAGCAGCTTGGATCAGGGAGCTTACGAGCAGTACGTC. Translating it yields CASSLDQGAYEQYV. V usage is TRBV5-1 and J usage is TRBJ2-7, with D perhaps given as TRBD1 or TRBD2 (5 bases each). Germline CDR1 and CDR2: SGHRS and YFSETQ. V was clipped by 0 bases and J by 4 bases, with 11 bases between them. The CDR3 runs 14 residues.

The chain has TRBV5-5 and TRBJ1-6, with 7 bases that match TRBD1. There are 14 residues in the CDR3. J gave up 6 bases and V 2 bases, and 2 bases lay outside the gene matches. Germline values: CDR1 SGHKS, CDR2 YYEKEE (reference sequence). The CDR3 region is CASSLQGTNSPLHF. The CDR3 DNA is TGTGCCAGCAGCTTACAGGGGACTAATTCACCCCTCCACTTT.

The J gene is TRBJ2-3, the V gene TRBV30; D uncertain. The CDR3 spans 16 residues. Germline V CDR1 and CDR2: GTSNPN, SVGIG (reference sequence). Trimming cost V 0 bases and J 0 bases, with 13 bases left between them. The CDR3 protein is CAWSVRLAPSTDTQYF. The CDR3 nucleotides read TGTGCCTGGAGTGTTCGGCTCGCACCTAGCACAGATACGCAGTATTTT.

The chain is built from TRBV5-1 and TRBJ2-5; the D gene is possibly TRBD1 (6 bases). Germline CDR1 SGHRS, CDR2 YFSETQ. The CDR3 extends over 17 amino acids. Trimming stripped 0 bases from V and 5 bases from J, with 20 bases between. Here the CDR3 DNA reads TGCGCCAGCAGCTTGGCATTAGGGGGTTTCGGTGAGGAGACCCAGTACTTC. Its protein product is CASSLALGGFGEETQYF.

This chain joins TRBV5-1 and TRBJ1-5; D uncertain. V was trimmed by 0 bases and J by 3 bases, leaving 10 bases between them. The CDR3 has 15 residues. Germline-derived CDR1 and CDR2 are SGHRS and YFSETQ. The CDR3 DNA reads TGCGCCAGCAGCTTGGCCCCGACGGACAATCAGCCCCAGCATTTT. It specifies CASSLAPTDNQPQHF.

In this sample, this clone turned up once. The chain links TRBV28 to TRBJ2-4; no definite D call. Germline V gene sequence: CDR1 MDHEN, CDR2 SYDVKM. V was shortened by 8 bases and J by 0 bases, with 20 bases between the two germline ends. This CDR3 is 17 amino acids long. CDR3 nucleotides: TGTGCCAGCTCTTGGGCAGTTGCCAAGCTAGCCAAAAACATTCAGTACTTC. Amino acid sequence: CASSWAVAKLAKNIQYF. Variable domain in full (rest from reference TRBV28 and TRBJ2-4): DVKVTQSSRYLVKRTGEKVFLECVQDMDHENMFWYRQDPGLGLRLIYFSYDVKMKEKGDIPEGYSVSREKKERFSLILESASTNQTSMYLCASSWAVAKLAKNIQYFGAGTRLSVL.

The DNA for the CDR3 is TGCGCCAGTAGAAGAGGGGACACTGAAGCTTTCTTT. This encodes CASRRGDTEAFF. The V and J genes are TRBV10-2 and TRBJ1-1, with a possible D match to TRBD1 (5 bases). V gave up 9 bases and J gave up 3 bases, with 11 bases separating them. The germline gives CDR1 WSHSY, CDR2 SAAADI. The CDR3 has 12 residues.

The gene calls are TRBV7-2 and TRBJ2-3; TRBD1 agrees at 8 bases. V gave up 3 bases and J gave up 8 bases; unmatched junction bases: 19. The CDR3 is made up of 18 amino acids. Germline V gene data show CDR1 as SGHTA and CDR2 as FQGNSA. The CDR3 loop reads CASSLATGTGNLRGTQYF. The CDR3 DNA sequence: TGTGCCAGCAGCTTGGCTACCGGGACAGGAAATCTCAGAGGTACGCAGTATTTT.

The CDR3 region is CASNGQNTEAFF. The DNA for the CDR3 is TGTGCCAGTAACGGTCAGAACACTGAAGCTTTCTTT. The rearrangement joins TRBV19 to TRBJ1-1; D remains ambiguous. From germline, CDR1 is LNHDA and CDR2 SQIVND (reference sequence). The CDR3 consists of 12 residues. The V gene lost 7 bases and the J gene lost 1 base, with 7 bases spanning the gap. Full variable domain (remainder filled in from reference TRBV19 and TRBJ1-1): DGGITQSPKYLFRKEGQNVTLSCEQNLNHDAMYWYRQDPGQGLRLIYYSQIVNDFQKGDIAEGYSVSREKKESFPLTVTSAQKNPTAFYLCASNGQNTEAFFGQGTRLTVV.

The V call is TRBV18, the J call TRBJ2-1; D is uncertain. The CDR3 length is 13 residues. Germline V gene lookup returns CDR1 KGHSH and CDR2 LQKENI. Deletions cut 5 bases from V and 9 bases from J, with 14 bases between. CDR3 sequence reads: CASSSSRSGEQFF. For the CDR3, the DNA is TGTGCCAGCTCATCATCAAGGTCCGGTGAGCAGTTCTTC.

The chain joins TRBV19 to TRBJ1-6; weak D call: TRBD1 (5 bases). CDR3 length: 18 residues. CDR1 LNHDA and CDR2 SQIVND come from the germline V gene (reference sequence). The V gene lost 3 bases and the J gene lost 0 bases, with 15 bases spanning the gap. Here the CDR3 DNA reads TGTGCCAGTAGTATGGGGCAGCCCCAGAGCTCCTATAATTCACCCCTCCACTTT. Residues: CASSMGQPQSSYNSPLHF.

The chain has TRBV27 and TRBJ2-7; TRBD1 might be the D (6 bases). Germline-derived CDR1 and CDR2 are MNHEY and SMNVEV (reference sequence). The CDR3 has 16 amino acids. With 4 bases removed from V and 4 bases from J, the gap between germline ends came to 20 bases. The CDR3 DNA reads as TGTGCCAGCAGTTCACCCCCGACAGGTTTCCTTTACGAGCAGTACTTC. Amino acid sequence: CASSSPPTGFLYEQYF.

The J gene is TRBJ2-1, the V gene TRBV7-9, with TRBD2 as a possible D gene (5 bases). Germline-derived CDR1 and CDR2 are SEHNR and FQNEAQ (reference sequence). The CDR3 loop spans 16 amino acids. Trimming left V 5 bases short and J 4 bases short, with 18 bases between. CDR3 DNA: TGTGCCAGCAGCCTCGCGGGTATCGACTGGTACAATGAGCAGTTCTTC. Translating gives CASSLAGIDWYNEQFF.

This chain joins TRBV5-1 and TRBJ1-1; D is ambiguous. This CDR3 is built from 15 residues. Deletions cut 2 bases from V and 1 base from J, with 12 bases between. The germline gives CDR1 SGHRS, CDR2 YFSETQ. The CDR3 DNA follows: TGCGCCAGCAGCTTACCCACCGGCCCGAACACTGAAGCTTTCTTT. Encoded protein: CASSLPTGPNTEAFF.

The chain has TRBV2 and TRBJ1-5; D remains unclear. This CDR3 is built from 16 residues. V lost 6 bases to trimming and J lost 0 bases, with 15 bases between them. Germline V gene data show CDR1 as SNHLY and CDR2 as FYNNEI. The CDR3 region has the DNA TGTGCCAGCAGGGCGAGAGGTGAATATAGCAATCAGCCCCAGCATTTT. The encoded protein is CASRARGEYSNQPQHF.

This clone appeared once. The chain uses TRBV7-2 and TRBJ2-5; the match to TRBD2 covers 11 bases. The V gene's germline CDR1 is SGHTA and CDR2 FQGNSA. CDR3 length equals 15 residues. Trimming removed 5 bases from V and 5 bases from J; junction bases left unmatched: 7. CDR3 region: CASSVTSGGGETQYF. CDR3 bases: TGTGCCAGCAGCGTAACTAGCGGGGGTGGGGAGACCCAGTACTTC.

This clone was seen just once. The chain recombines TRBV25-1 with TRBJ1-2; D may be TRBD1 (6 bases). The V gene lost 3 bases and the J gene lost 3 bases, with 11 bases spanning the gap. Germline V lookup: CDR1 MGHDK, CDR2 SYGVNS. The CDR3 has 14 amino acids. In nucleotides, the CDR3 is TGTGCCAGCAGTGACCAGGGGAGGCACTATGGCTACACCTTC. It is translated as CASSDQGRHYGYTF.

The CDR3 here is CASSEAGLQGNYGYTF. The CDR3 bases are TGTGCCAGCAGTGAAGCCGGACTACAGGGGAACTATGGCTACACCTTC. The chain recombines TRBV6-1 with TRBJ1-2; 7 bases are shared with TRBD1. CDR1 and CDR2 from the germline V gene are MNHNS and SASEGT. The length of the CDR3 is 16 residues. The V gene end was trimmed by 0 bases and the J gene end by 2 bases; junction bases not matched to a gene: 6.

The genes are TRBV19 and TRBJ2-3; a weak D match, TRBD1 (7 bases). The CDR3 loop spans 15 amino acids. Trimming shortened V by 7 bases and J by 4 bases, and 18 bases separated the two germline ends. Germline CDR1 LNHDA, CDR2 SQIVND (reference sequence). CDR3 nucleotide sequence: TGTGCCAGTACCCCGAGGAGGGGGCGGGCAGATACGCAGTATTTT. Translating it yields CASTPRRGRADTQYF.

V usage is TRBV25-1 and J usage is TRBJ2-6; 9 bases fit TRBD1. Germline trimming cut 4 bases from V and 1 base from J; bases unmatched to any gene: 5. Germline lookup yields CDR1 MGHDK and CDR2 SYGVNS. This CDR3 is 17 amino acids long. The chain's CDR3 is CASSVDRGLSGANVLTF. The CDR3, as DNA: TGTGCCAGCAGTGTCGACAGGGGGTTATCTGGGGCCAACGTCCTGACTTTC.

The J gene is TRBJ2-7, the V gene TRBV6-5; 7 positions agree with TRBD1. The CDR3 has 11 residues. With V trimmed by 6 bases and J by 6 bases, 2 bases remained unmatched. The germline V gene has CDR1 MNHEY and CDR2 SVGAGI. The CDR3 DNA reads as TGTGCCAGCAGCTGGACAGGCGAGCAGTACGTC. Translated: CASSWTGEQYV.

The chain has TRBV5-4 and TRBJ1-4; D possibly corresponds to TRBD1 (5 bases). CDR1 is SGHNT, CDR2 YYREEE, per germline (reference sequence). The CDR3 is 14 amino acids. V lost 2 bases, J lost 5 bases, and 10 bases lay in between. The DNA for the CDR3 is TGTGCCAGCAGCTTAGGGGCAGAGAATGAAAAACTGTTTTTT. This sequence encodes CASSLGAENEKLFF. Combining the CDR3 with reference TRBV5-4 and TRBJ1-4 gives the whole variable domain ETGVTQSPTHLIKTRGQQVTLRCSSQSGHNTVSWYQQALGQGPQFIFQYYREEENGRGNFPPRFSGLQFPNYSSELNVNALELDDSALYLCASSLGAENEKLFFGSGTQLSVL.

This clone was detected once. V and J are TRBV19 and TRBJ1-5, with D uncertain. This CDR3 is built from 15 residues. Germline CDR1 reads LNHDA; CDR2 reads SQIVND (reference sequence). V was shortened by 5 bases and J by 0 bases, with 11 bases between the two germline ends. CDR3 region: CASSLISYSNQPQHF. CDR3 DNA: TGTGCCAGTAGTCTGATCAGTTATAGCAATCAGCCCCAGCATTTT.